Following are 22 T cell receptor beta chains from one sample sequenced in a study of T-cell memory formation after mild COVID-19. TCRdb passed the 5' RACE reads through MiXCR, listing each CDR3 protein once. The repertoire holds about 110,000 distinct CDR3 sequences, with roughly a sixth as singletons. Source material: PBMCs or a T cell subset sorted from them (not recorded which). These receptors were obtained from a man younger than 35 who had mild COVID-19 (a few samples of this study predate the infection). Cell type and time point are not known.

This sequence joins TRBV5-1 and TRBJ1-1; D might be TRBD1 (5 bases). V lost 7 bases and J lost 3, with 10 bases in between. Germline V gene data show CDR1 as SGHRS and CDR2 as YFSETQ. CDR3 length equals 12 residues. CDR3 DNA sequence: TGCGCCAGCTCCAGAGGGGACACTGAAGCTTTCTTT. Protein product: CASSRGDTEAFF.

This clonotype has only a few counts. CDR3 coding DNA: TGCAGCGTTCGGGCAGGGGGCAACGAGCAGTACGTC. Residues: CSVRAGGNEQYV. The chain links TRBV29-1 to TRBJ2-7, with TRBD1 matching over 8 bases. In germline, CDR1 is SQVTM, CDR2 ANQGSEA. Germline trimming cut 5 bases from V and 5 bases from J; bases unmatched to any gene: 5. This CDR3 comprises 12 residues.

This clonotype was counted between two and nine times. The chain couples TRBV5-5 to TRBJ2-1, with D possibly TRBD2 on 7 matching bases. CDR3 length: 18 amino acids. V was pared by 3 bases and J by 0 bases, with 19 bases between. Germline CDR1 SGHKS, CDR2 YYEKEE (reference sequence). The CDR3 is CASSSLGGGSGSYNEQFF. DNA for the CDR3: TGTGCCAGCAGCTCTCTGGGCGGGGGCTCCGGCTCCTACAATGAGCAGTTCTTC.

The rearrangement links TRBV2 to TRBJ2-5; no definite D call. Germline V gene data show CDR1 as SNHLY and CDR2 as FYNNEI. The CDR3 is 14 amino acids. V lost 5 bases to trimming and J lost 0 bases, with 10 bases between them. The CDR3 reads CASSRPGYQETQYF. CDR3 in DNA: TGTGCCAGCAGTCGCCCCGGGTACCAAGAGACCCAGTACTTC.

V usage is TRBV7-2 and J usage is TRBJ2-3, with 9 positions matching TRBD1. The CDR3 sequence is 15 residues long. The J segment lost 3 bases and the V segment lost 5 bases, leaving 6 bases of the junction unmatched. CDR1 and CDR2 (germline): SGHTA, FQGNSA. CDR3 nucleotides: TGTGCCAGCAGCCCCGGGACAGGGTGGACAGATACGCAGTATTTT. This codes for CASSPGTGWTDTQYF. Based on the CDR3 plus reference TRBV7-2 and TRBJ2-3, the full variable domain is GAGVSQSPSNKVTEKGKDVELRCDPISGHTALYWYRQSLGQGLEFLIYFQGNSAPDKSGLPSDRFSAERTGGSVSTLTIQRTQQEDSAVYLCASSPGTGWTDTQYFGPGTRLTVL.

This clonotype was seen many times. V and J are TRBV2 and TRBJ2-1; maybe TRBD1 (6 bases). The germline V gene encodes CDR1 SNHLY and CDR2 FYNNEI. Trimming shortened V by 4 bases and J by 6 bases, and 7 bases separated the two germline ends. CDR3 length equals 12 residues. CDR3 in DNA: TGTGCCAGCAGTGTAGGGGGCAATGAGCAGTTCTTC. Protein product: CASSVGGNEQFF. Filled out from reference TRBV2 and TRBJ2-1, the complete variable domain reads EPEVTQTPSHQVTQMGQEVILRCVPISNHLYFYWYRQILGQKVEFLVSFYNNEISEKSEIFDDQFSVERPDGSNFTLKIRSTKLEDSAMYFCASSVGGNEQFFGPGTRLTVL.

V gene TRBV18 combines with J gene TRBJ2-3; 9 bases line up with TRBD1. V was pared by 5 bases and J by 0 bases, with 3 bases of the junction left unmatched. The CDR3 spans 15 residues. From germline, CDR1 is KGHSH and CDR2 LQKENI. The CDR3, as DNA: TGTGCCAGCTCATCACAGGGGGCTAGCACAGATACGCAGTATTTT. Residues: CASSSQGASTDTQYF.

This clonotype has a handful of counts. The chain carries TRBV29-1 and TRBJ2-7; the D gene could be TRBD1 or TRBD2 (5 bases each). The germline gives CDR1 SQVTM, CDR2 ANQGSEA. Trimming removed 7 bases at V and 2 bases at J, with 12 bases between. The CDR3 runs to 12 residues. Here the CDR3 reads CSGRDQAYEQYF. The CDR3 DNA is TGCAGCGGCCGGGACCAAGCCTACGAGCAGTACTTC.

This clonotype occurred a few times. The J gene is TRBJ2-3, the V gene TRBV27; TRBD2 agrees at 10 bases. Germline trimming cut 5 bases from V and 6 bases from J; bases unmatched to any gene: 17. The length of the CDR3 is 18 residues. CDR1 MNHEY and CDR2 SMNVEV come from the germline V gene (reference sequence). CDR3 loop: CASSPLAGNLERADTQYF. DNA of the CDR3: TGTGCCAGCAGTCCACTAGCGGGGAACTTGGAAAGAGCGGATACGCAGTATTTT.

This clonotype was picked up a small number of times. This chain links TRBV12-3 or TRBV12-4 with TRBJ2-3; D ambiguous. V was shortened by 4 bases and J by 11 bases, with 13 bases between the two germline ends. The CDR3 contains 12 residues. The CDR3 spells CASSSSLFMQYF. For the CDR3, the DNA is TGTGCCAGCAGTTCTTCTCTCTTTATGCAGTATTTT.

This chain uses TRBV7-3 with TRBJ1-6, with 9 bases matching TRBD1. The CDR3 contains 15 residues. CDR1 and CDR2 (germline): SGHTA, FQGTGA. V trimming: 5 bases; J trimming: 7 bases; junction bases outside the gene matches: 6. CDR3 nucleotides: TGTGCCAGCAGCGCGGGACAGGGCGCGAATTCACCCCTCCACTTT. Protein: CASSAGQGANSPLHF.

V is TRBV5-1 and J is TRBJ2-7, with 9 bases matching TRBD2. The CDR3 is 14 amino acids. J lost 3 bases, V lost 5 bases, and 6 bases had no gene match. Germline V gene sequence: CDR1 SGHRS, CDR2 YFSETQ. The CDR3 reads CASSPSSGVYEQYF. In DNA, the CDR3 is TGCGCCAGCAGTCCTTCTAGCGGGGTCTACGAGCAGTACTTC.

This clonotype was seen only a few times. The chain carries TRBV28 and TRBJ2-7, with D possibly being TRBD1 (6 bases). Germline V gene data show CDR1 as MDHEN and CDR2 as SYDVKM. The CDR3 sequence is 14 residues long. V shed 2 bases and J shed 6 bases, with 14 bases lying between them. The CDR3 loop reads CASSLQYRAAEQYF. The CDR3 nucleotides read TGTGCCAGCAGTTTACAATACAGGGCGGCCGAGCAGTACTTC. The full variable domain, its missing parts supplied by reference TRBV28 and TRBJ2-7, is DVKVTQSSRYLVKRTGEKVFLECVQDMDHENMFWYRQDPGLGLRLIYFSYDVKMKEKGDIPEGYSVSREKKERFSLILESASTNQTSMYLCASSLQYRAAEQYFGPGTRLTVT.

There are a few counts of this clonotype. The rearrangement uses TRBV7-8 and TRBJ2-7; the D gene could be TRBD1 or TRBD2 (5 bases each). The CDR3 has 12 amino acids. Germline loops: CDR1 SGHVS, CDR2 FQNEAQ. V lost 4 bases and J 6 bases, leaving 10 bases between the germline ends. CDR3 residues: CASSSSRGEQYV. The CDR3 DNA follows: TGTGCCAGCAGCTCGTCGAGGGGCGAGCAGTACGTC.

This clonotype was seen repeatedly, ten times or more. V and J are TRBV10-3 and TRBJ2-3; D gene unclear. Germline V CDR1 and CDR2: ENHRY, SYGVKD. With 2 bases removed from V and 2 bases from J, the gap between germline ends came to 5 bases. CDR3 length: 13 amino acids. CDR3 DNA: TGTGCCATCAGTGAGATCAACACAGATACGCAGTATTTT. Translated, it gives CAISEINTDTQYF.

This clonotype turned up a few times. The CDR3 spells CASSQVGPLLQETQYF. The CDR3 DNA follows: TGCGCCAGCAGCCAAGTCGGGCCCTTACTCCAAGAGACCCAGTACTTC. The V and J genes are TRBV4-1 and TRBJ2-5; unclear D gene. The CDR3 has 16 amino acids. V lost 1 base to trimming and J lost 1 base, with 13 bases between them. CDR1 is MGHRA, CDR2 YSYEKL, per germline.

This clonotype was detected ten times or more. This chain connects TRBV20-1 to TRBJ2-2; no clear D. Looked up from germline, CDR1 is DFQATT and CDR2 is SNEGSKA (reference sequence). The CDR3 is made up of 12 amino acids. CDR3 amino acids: CGSATGTGELFF. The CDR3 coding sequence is TGCGGCTCCGCCACCGGCACCGGGGAGCTGTTTTTT.

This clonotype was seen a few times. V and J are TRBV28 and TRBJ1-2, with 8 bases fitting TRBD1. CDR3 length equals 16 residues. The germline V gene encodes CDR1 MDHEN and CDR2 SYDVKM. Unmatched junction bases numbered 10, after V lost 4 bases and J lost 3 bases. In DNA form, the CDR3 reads TGTGCCAGCAGTTCTGGGTACCAGGACAGGGACTATGGCTACACCTTC. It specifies CASSSGYQDRDYGYTF.

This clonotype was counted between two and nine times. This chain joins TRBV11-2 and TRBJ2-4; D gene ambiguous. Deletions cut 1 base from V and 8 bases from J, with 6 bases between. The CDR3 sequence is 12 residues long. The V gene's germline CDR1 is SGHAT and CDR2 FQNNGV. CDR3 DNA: TGTGCCAGCAGCTTAGTCTTGGACATTCAGTACTTC. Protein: CASSLVLDIQYF.

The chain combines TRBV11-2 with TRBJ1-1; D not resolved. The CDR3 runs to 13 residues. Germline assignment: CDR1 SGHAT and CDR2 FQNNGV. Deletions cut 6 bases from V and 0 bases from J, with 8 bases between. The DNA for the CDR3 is TGTGCCAGCAGATATAGCATGAACACTGAAGCTTTCTTT. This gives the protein CASRYSMNTEAFF.

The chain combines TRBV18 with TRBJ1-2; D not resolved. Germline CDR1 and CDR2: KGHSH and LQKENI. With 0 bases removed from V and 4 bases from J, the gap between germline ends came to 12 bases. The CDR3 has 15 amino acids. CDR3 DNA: TGTGCCAGCTCACCACCCGTAAACCCCAGCTATGGCTACACCTTC. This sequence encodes CASSPPVNPSYGYTF.

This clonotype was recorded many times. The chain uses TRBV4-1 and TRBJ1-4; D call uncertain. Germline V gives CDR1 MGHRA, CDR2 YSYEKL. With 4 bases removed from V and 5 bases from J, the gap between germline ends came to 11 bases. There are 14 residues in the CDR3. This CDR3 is CASSRRLSNEKLFF. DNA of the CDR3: TGCGCCAGCAGCCGCCGGCTTTCAAATGAAAAACTGTTTTTT.